These 8 T cell receptor beta chains share one sample of origin, sequenced in a study of tumor-infiltrating lymphocytes in primary liver carcinoma. Co-extracting RNA and DNA was done with 20-30 mg of unsorted bulk tissue as input. From roughly 0.5 ug total RNA, TCR beta cDNA was generated with a primer in the constant region. Generation of the TCR beta libraries relied on three nested multiplex PCR rounds using slightly modified ARM-PCR. It was with TRBV1-TRBV30 forward primers and a C-beta reverse primer that the first two PCR rounds were run, at approximately 10 cycles each. TCRdb reprocessed the multiplex PCR reads via MiXCR and lists one record per CDR3 protein. The sample has 65,000 to 90,000 distinct CDR3 sequences, more than 65% seen once. Sequences were obtained from liver tumor tissue from sampling region 1. Subset denoted: tumor region T1, superior pole. All receptors derive from a middle-aged man with primary liver carcinoma and hepatitis B virus infection.

V gene TRBV29-1 combines with J gene TRBJ2-7, with 15 bases lining up with TRBD2. The J segment lost 6 bases and the V segment lost 0 bases, leaving 6 bases of the junction unmatched. The germline V gene has CDR1 SQVTM and CDR2 ANQGSEA. The CDR3 spans 16 residues. The CDR3 region is CSVEDLGLAGGVEQYF. Written as DNA, the CDR3 is TGCAGCGTTGAAGACCTGGGACTAGCGGGAGGAGTCGAGCAGTACTTC.

The chain has TRBV6-6 and TRBJ2-6; D gene unclear. The CDR3 runs to 16 residues. Germline values: CDR1 MNHNY, CDR2 SVGAGI (reference sequence). Written as DNA, the CDR3 is TGTGCAAGCTGTTATGGGCAGGCTTCTGGGGCCAACGTCCTGACTTTC. This codes for CASCYGQASGANVLTF.

As for this clonotype: The junction does not match germline at one end; this may be a read error. CDR3 nucleotide sequence: TGTGCCAGCAGCTACTCTTACGGGAGCTACTATGAGCGGTACTTC. Translation: CASSYSYGSYYERYF. The chain carries TRBV5-5 and TRBJ2-7; TRBD2 is a possible D gene (6 bases). The germline CDR1 and CDR2 sequences are SGHKS and YYEKEE (reference sequence). CDR3 length: 15 residues. Based on the CDR3 plus reference TRBV5-5 and TRBJ2-7, the full variable domain is DAGVTQSPTHLIKTRGQQVTLRCSPISGHKSVSWYQQVLGQGPQFIFQYYEKEERGRGNFPDRFSARQFPNYSSELNVNALLLGDSALYLCASSYSYGSYYERYFGPGTRLTVT.

This clonotype was seen repeatedly, ten times or more. V gene TRBV5-4 combines with J gene TRBJ2-1, with 10 bases fitting TRBD2. The germline V gene encodes CDR1 SGHNT and CDR2 YYREEE (reference sequence). The CDR3 has 15 amino acids. The V gene end was trimmed by 4 bases and the J gene end by 7 bases; junction bases not matched to a gene: 8. This CDR3 is CASSPLAGDVNEQFF. Written as DNA, the CDR3 is TGTGCCAGCAGCCCGCTAGCGGGAGACGTGAATGAGCAGTTCTTC.

Concerning this clonotype itself: Because the CDR3 is missing its conserved closing phenylalanine or tryptophan, this is likely a read error. The chain has TRBV7-9 and TRBJ2-7; 7 bases are a match to TRBD1. Germline loops: CDR1 SEHNR, CDR2 FQNEAQ (reference sequence). The CDR3 loop spans 12 amino acids. V lost 5 bases and J lost 4; bases outside the gene matches: 2. This CDR3 is CASSRTGYEQYY. In DNA, the CDR3 is TGTGCCAGCAGCCGGACAGGATACGAGCAGTACTAC.

This chain uses TRBV13 with TRBJ2-7, with D hard to call. Germline loops: CDR1 PRHDT, CDR2 FYEKMQ (reference sequence). The CDR3 has 12 amino acids. The ends were cut back, 5 bases at V and 7 bases at J, with 12 bases in the middle. The CDR3 nucleotides are TGTGCCAGCAGCATACTGAAGAATGAGCAGTACGTC. Its protein is CASSILKNEQYV.

To note about this clonotype: The junction shows a germline mismatch at one end, possibly a read error. The chain uses TRBV11-2 and TRBJ2-5, with D unresolved. Germline lookup yields CDR1 SGHAT and CDR2 FQNNGV. The CDR3 sequence is 15 residues long. The CDR3 loop reads CASSLTWIVQETQYF. The DNA of the CDR3 is TGCGCCAGCAGCCTGACCTGGATAGTTCAAGAGACCCAGTACTTC.

This clonotype was observed at least ten times. The chain uses TRBV5-4 and TRBJ2-1; TRBD2 matches 7 bases. This CDR3 has 17 amino acids. CDR1 is SGHNT, CDR2 YYREEE, per germline (reference sequence). After removal of 4 bases from V and 0 bases from J, the junction contained 10 bases not matched to a gene. CDR3 amino acids: CASSPEAGTSSYNEQFF. CDR3 sequence (DNA): TGTGCCAGCAGCCCCGAAGCGGGAACAAGCTCCTACAATGAGCAGTTCTTC. The whole variable domain, remainder taken from reference TRBV5-4 and TRBJ2-1, is ETGVTQSPTHLIKTRGQQVTLRCSSQSGHNTVSWYQQALGQGPQFIFQYYREEENGRGNFPPRFSGLQFPNYSSELNVNALELDDSALYLCASSPEAGTSSYNEQFFGPGTRLTVL.